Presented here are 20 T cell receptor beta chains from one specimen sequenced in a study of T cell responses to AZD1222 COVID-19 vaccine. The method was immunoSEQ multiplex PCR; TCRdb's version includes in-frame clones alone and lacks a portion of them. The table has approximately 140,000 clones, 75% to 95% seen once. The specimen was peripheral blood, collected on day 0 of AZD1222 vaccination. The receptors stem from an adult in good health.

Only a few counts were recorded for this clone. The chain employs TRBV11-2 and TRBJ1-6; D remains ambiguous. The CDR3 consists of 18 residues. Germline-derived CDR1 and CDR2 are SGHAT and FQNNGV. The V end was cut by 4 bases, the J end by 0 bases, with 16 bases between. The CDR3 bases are TGTGCCAGCAGCTCCTGGACGGCATTTAGCTCCTATAATTCACCCCTCCACTTT. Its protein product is CASSSWTAFSSYNSPLHF.

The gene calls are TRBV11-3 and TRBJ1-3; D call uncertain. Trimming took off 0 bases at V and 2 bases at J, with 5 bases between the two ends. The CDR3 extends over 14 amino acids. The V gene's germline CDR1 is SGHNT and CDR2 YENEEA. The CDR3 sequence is CASSLDSAGNTIYF. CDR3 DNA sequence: TGTGCCAGCAGCTTAGATTCAGCTGGAAACACCATATATTTT. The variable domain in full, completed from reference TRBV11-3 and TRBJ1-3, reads EAGVVQSPRYKIIEKKQPVAFWCNPISGHNTLYWYLQNLGQGPELLIRYENEEAVDDSQLPKDRFSAERLKGVDSTLKIQPAELGDSAVYLCASSLDSAGNTIYFGEGSWLTVV.

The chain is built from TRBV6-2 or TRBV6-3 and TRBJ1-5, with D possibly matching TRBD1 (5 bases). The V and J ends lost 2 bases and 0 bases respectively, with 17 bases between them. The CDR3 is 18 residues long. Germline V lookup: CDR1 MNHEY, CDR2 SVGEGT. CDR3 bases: TGTGCCAGCAGTTACACAGATGACAGCCCCTATAGCAATCAGCCCCAGCATTTT. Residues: CASSYTDDSPYSNQPQHF.

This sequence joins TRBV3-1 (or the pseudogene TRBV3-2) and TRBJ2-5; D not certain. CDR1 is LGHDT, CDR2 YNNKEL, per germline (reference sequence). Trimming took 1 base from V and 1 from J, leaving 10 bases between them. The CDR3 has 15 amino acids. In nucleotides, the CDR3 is TGTGCCAGCAGCCAAGCGTCCCTAACCCAAGAGACCCAGTACTTC. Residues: CASSQASLTQETQYF.

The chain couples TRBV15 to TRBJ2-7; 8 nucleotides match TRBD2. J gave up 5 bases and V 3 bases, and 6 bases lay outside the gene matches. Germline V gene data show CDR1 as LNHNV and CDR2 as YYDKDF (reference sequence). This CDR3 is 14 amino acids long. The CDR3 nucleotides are TGTGCCACCAGCAGCCGGACTAGCATGGACGAGCAGTACTTC. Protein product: CATSSRTSMDEQYF. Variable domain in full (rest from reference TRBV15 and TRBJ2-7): DAMVIQNPRYQVTQFGKPVTLSCSQTLNHNVMYWYQQKSSQAPKLLFHYYDKDFNNEADTPDNFQSRRPNTSFCFLDIRSPGLGDTAMYLCATSSRTSMDEQYFGPGTRLTVT.

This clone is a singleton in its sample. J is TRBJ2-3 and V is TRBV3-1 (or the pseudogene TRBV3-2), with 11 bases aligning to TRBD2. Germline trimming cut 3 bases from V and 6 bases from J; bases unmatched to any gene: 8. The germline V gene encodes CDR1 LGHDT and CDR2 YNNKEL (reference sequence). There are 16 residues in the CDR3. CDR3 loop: CASSQKASGGLDTQYF. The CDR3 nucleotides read TGTGCCAGCAGCCAGAAAGCTAGCGGGGGGTTGGATACGCAGTATTTT.

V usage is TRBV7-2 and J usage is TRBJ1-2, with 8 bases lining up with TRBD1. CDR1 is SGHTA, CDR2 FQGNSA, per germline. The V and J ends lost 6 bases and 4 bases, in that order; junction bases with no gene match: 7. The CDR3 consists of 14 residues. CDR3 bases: TGTGCCAGCAGTTCGCAGGGGGCACTCTATGGCTACACCTTC. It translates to CASSSQGALYGYTF. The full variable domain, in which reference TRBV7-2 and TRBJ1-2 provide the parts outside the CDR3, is GAGVSQSPSNKVTEKGKDVELRCDPISGHTALYWYRQSLGQGLEFLIYFQGNSAPDKSGLPSDRFSAERTGGSVSTLTIQRTQQEDSAVYLCASSSQGALYGYTFGSGTRLTVV.

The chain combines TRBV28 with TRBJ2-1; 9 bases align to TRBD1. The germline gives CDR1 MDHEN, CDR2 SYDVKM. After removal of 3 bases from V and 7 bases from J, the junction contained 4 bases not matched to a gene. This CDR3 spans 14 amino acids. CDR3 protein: CASSFAGQGNEQFF. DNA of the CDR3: TGTGCCAGCAGTTTCGCTGGACAGGGGAATGAGCAGTTCTTC.

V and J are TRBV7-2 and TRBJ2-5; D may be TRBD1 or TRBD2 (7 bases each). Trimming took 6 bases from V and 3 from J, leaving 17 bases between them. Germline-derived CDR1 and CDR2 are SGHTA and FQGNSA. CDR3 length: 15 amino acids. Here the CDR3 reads CASRGGGQPKETQYF. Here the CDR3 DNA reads TGTGCCAGCAGGGGAGGGGGACAGCCGAAAGAGACCCAGTACTTC.

The CDR3 sequence is CASSLDVFAGEGGYTF. As DNA, the CDR3 is TGTGCCAGCAGCCTAGACGTCTTTGCAGGGGAGGGAGGCTACACCTTC. The V gene is TRBV5-4, the J gene TRBJ1-2, with D possibly being TRBD1 (6 bases). CDR3 size: 16 residues. Germline lookup yields CDR1 SGHNT and CDR2 YYREEE (reference sequence). The ends were cut back, 4 bases at V and 8 bases at J, with 24 bases in the middle.

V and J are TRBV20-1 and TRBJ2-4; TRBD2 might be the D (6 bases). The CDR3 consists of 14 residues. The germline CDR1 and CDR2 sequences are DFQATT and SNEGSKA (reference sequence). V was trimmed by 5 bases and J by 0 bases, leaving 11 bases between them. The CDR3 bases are TGCAGTGCTGGTGGAGGGTTAGCCAAAAACATTCAGTACTTC. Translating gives CSAGGGLAKNIQYF.

The CDR3 DNA is TGTGCCAGCCTTGACAGGGTAAATGAAGGCTACACCTTC. Translating gives CASLDRVNEGYTF. V gene TRBV5-5 combines with J gene TRBJ1-2; TRBD1 matches 7 bases. Unmatched junction bases numbered 11, after V lost 7 bases and J lost 8 bases. The V gene's germline CDR1 is SGHKS and CDR2 YYEKEE (reference sequence). This CDR3 is 13 amino acids long.

CDR3 DNA: TGTGCCAGCAGCGTAGGAGGAGTCAATGAGCAGTTCTTC. Translating it yields CASSVGGVNEQFF. J is TRBJ2-1 and V is TRBV9, with D uncertain. This CDR3 spans 13 amino acids. CDR1 is SGDLS, CDR2 YYNGEE, per germline. V was trimmed by 0 bases and J by 6 bases, leaving 7 bases between them.

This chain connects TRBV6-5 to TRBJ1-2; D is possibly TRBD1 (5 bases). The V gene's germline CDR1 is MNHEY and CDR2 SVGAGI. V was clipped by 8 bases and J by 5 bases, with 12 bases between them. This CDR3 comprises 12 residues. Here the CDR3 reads CASRSGWYGYTF. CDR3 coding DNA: TGTGCCAGCCGTTCAGGGTGGTATGGCTACACCTTC.

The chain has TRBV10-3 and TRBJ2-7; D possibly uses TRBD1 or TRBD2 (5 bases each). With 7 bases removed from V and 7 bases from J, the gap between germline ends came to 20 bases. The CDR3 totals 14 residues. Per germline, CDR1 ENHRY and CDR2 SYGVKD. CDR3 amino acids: CAITPGTPDGEQYF. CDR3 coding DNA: TGTGCCATCACCCCCGGGACGCCCGATGGGGAGCAGTACTTC.

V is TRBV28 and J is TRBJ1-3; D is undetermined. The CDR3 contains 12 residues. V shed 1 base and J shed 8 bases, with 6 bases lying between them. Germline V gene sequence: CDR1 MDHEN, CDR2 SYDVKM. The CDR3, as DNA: TGTGCCAGCAGTTTATATTTCGACACCATATATTTT. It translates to CASSLYFDTIYF.

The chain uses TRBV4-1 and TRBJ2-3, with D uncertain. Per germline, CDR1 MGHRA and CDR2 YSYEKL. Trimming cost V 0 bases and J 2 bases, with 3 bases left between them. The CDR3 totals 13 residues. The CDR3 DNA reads TGCGCCAGCAGCCAAGAACTCACAGATACGCAGTATTTT. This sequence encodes CASSQELTDTQYF.

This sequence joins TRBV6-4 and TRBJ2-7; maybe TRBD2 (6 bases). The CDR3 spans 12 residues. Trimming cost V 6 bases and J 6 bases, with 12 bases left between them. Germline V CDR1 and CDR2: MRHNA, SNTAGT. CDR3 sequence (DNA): TGTGCCAGCAGCGGCCCGGGGGTCGAGCAGTACTTC. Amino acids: CASSGPGVEQYF.

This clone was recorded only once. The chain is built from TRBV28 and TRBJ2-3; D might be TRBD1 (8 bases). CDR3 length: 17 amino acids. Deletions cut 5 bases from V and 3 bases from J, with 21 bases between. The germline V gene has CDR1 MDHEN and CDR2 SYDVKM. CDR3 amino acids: CASSQTGEGSGTDTQYF. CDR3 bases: TGTGCCAGCAGTCAGACAGGGGAGGGTAGCGGGACAGATACGCAGTATTTT.

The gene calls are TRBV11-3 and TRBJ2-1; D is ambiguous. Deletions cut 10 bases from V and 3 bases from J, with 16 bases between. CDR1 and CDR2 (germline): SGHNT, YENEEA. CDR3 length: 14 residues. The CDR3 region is CATPRPNGYNEQFF. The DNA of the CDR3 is TGTGCCACCCCCCGACCGAACGGCTACAATGAGCAGTTCTTC.